These 26 T cell receptor beta chains were all obtained from the same sample, sequenced in a study of vaccination effects on CD4 cells after COVID-19. Profiling relied on immunoSEQ multiplex PCR, and the TCRdb table lists in-frame clones only, not all of them. The sample lists around 70,000 clones, around 77% occurring once. Having been cultured for 9 to 11 days, the cells underwent CD4+ T cell isolation. Their specific antigens are unknown. The input for sequencing was CD4+ T cells from PBMCs cultured without peptide, taken before COVID-19 vaccination. Source of these receptors: a human donor who received a COVID-19 vaccine.

J is TRBJ2-7 and V is TRBV6-1; the D gene is possibly TRBD1 (5 bases). This CDR3 is built from 13 residues. V lost 2 bases and J 5 bases, leaving 10 bases between the germline ends. The germline V gene has CDR1 MNHNS and CDR2 SASEGT. The DNA of the CDR3 is TGTGCCAGCAGTGAACAGGGCACCAACGAGCAGTACGTC. Amino acids: CASSEQGTNEQYV.

This clone was picked up one time. The chain couples TRBV19 to TRBJ1-3, with 7 bases matching TRBD1. With 6 bases clipped from V and 4 bases from J, the junction kept 6 bases outside the gene matches. CDR1 LNHDA and CDR2 SQIVND come from the germline V gene (reference sequence). The CDR3 length is 14 residues. This CDR3 is CASSPGTAGNTIYF. The DNA for the CDR3 is TGTGCCAGTAGCCCCGGGACAGCCGGAAACACCATATATTTT. Together with reference TRBV19 and TRBJ1-3, the CDR3 gives the full variable domain: DGGITQSPKYLFRKEGQNVTLSCEQNLNHDAMYWYRQDPGQGLRLIYYSQIVNDFQKGDIAEGYSVSREKKESFPLTVTSAQKNPTAFYLCASSPGTAGNTIYFGEGSWLTVV.

The sample holds a few counts of this clone. The chain has TRBV10-3 and TRBJ2-7, with TRBD2 matching over 13 bases. In germline, CDR1 is ENHRY, CDR2 SYGVKD. J was trimmed by 6 bases and V by 10 bases; bases with no gene match: 9. The CDR3 loop spans 14 amino acids. The CDR3: CASATSGGPLEQYV. Written as DNA, the CDR3 is TGTGCCAGCGCGACTAGCGGGGGGCCTCTCGAGCAGTACGTC.

The J gene is TRBJ2-1, the V gene TRBV14; the match to TRBD1 covers 9 bases. The CDR3 spans 15 residues. The germline gives CDR1 SGHDN, CDR2 FVKESK. With V trimmed by 6 bases and J by 6 bases, 9 bases remained unmatched. CDR3 nucleotides: TGTGCCAGCAGTTACCGGGACAGGGTCGGCAATGAGCAGTTCTTC. Protein sequence: CASSYRDRVGNEQFF.

V usage is TRBV5-8 and J usage is TRBJ2-5; 12 bases agree with TRBD1. The CDR3 sequence is 16 residues long. V lost 6 bases to trimming and J lost 5 bases; unmatched junction nucleotides: 11. CDR1 and CDR2 from the germline V gene are SGHTS and YDEGEE. CDR3 amino acids: CASTDTGTGGLETQYF. CDR3 nucleotide sequence: TGTGCCAGCACCGACACCGGGACAGGGGGCCTGGAGACCCAGTACTTC.

This clone has only a few counts. V gene TRBV11-3 combines with J gene TRBJ2-1; no definite D call. The CDR3 has 14 residues. Germline lookup yields CDR1 SGHNT and CDR2 YENEEA. The germline V and J ends were trimmed by 3 bases and 6 bases, with 12 bases remaining between them. This chain's CDR3 is CASSFTALGNEQFF. The CDR3 DNA reads as TGTGCCAGCAGCTTTACAGCCTTAGGCAATGAGCAGTTCTTC.

V usage is TRBV6-6 and J usage is TRBJ1-3; D is unclear. CDR1 and CDR2 from the germline V gene are MNHNY and SVGAGI (reference sequence). The CDR3 runs 16 residues. V dropped 2 bases and J dropped 0 bases, with 11 bases sitting between them. In DNA form, the CDR3 reads TGTGCCAGCAGTTACAGGGCAGAGAGCTCTGGAAACACCATATATTTT. Its protein is CASSYRAESSGNTIYF.

The V call is TRBV27, the J call TRBJ2-1; 8 bases map to TRBD1. This CDR3 contains 16 residues. Germline lookup yields CDR1 MNHEY and CDR2 SMNVEV (reference sequence). V lost 6 bases and J lost 0; bases outside the gene matches: 7. The DNA of the CDR3 is TGTGCCAGCAGCCGGCTCGGGACAGGCTCCTACAATGAGCAGTTCTTC. Its protein is CASSRLGTGSYNEQFF.

The rearrangement links TRBV20-1 to TRBJ2-3, with 9 bases lining up with TRBD2. CDR3 length: 15 amino acids. Per germline, CDR1 DFQATT and CDR2 SNEGSKA (reference sequence). V lost 3 bases and J lost 6; bases outside the gene matches: 10. The CDR3 spells CSASTAGGPLDTQYF. In DNA form, the CDR3 reads TGCAGTGCTAGTACGGCGGGGGGGCCACTCGATACGCAGTATTTT.

This chain uses TRBV6-4 with TRBJ2-7; a weak D match, TRBD1 (6 bases). V shed 0 bases and J shed 7 bases, with 16 bases lying between them. The germline CDR1 and CDR2 sequences are MRHNA and SNTAGT. The CDR3 is 15 residues long. CDR3 sequence reads: CASSDSPIQGQEQYV. CDR3 nucleotide sequence: TGTGCCAGCAGTGACTCACCGATTCAGGGGCAAGAGCAGTACGTC.

This chain joins TRBV7-3 and TRBJ1-6; no firm D call. The germline V gene has CDR1 SGHTA and CDR2 FQGTGA. V lost 3 bases, J lost 10 bases, and 10 bases lay in between. The CDR3 loop spans 13 amino acids. The CDR3 coding sequence is TGTGCCAGCAGCTTGAACAGAGACTCACCCCTCCACTTT. This sequence encodes CASSLNRDSPLHF.

The V gene is TRBV9, the J gene TRBJ2-5; TRBD1 aligns across 7 bases. Germline CDR1 SGDLS, CDR2 YYNGEE. The V and J ends lost 1 base and 5 bases, in that order; junction bases with no gene match: 11. The CDR3 contains 16 residues. CDR3 bases: TGTGCCAGCAGCGTACGACGAGTAGGGACAGTTGAGACCCAGTACTTC. It codes for CASSVRRVGTVETQYF.

V gene TRBV3-1 (or the pseudogene TRBV3-2) combines with J gene TRBJ1-3; TRBD1 might be the D (6 bases). The V end was cut by 6 bases, the J end by 3 bases, with 18 bases between. Germline V CDR1 and CDR2: LGHDT, YNNKEL (reference sequence). This CDR3 region has 16 residues. CDR3 loop: CASSTGQRIYGNTIYF. The CDR3, as DNA: TGTGCCAGCAGTACGGGACAACGGATCTATGGAAACACCATATATTTT.

J is TRBJ2-6 and V is TRBV19; D is unresolved. The CDR3 length is 17 residues. Germline V gene lookup returns CDR1 LNHDA and CDR2 SQIVND (reference sequence). With 0 bases removed from V and 0 bases from J, the gap between germline ends came to 9 bases. Here the CDR3 reads CASSIEGLGSGANVLTF. The CDR3, as DNA: TGTGCCAGTAGTATAGAAGGGTTAGGCTCTGGGGCCAACGTCCTGACTTTC.

The rearrangement links TRBV5-1 to TRBJ2-3; D is tentatively TRBD1 or TRBD2 (5 bases each). The V gene's germline CDR1 is SGHRS and CDR2 YFSETQ. The CDR3 loop spans 14 amino acids. With 1 base removed from V and 1 base from J, the gap between germline ends came to 7 bases. CDR3 amino acids: CASSLSGRTDTQYF. The CDR3 DNA sequence: TGCGCCAGCAGCTTGTCGGGGCGCACAGATACGCAGTATTTT.

V gene TRBV6-4 combines with J gene TRBJ1-1; D remains ambiguous. CDR1 and CDR2 from the germline V gene are MRHNA and SNTAGT. V was clipped by 3 bases and J by 0 bases, with 5 bases between them. The CDR3 consists of 13 residues. The CDR3 DNA reads TGTGCCAGCAGTGAGGGTCTGAACACTGAAGCTTTCTTT. Translating it yields CASSEGLNTEAFF.

Comments on this clone: One junction end does not reproduce the germline sequence, and a read error may be involved. The chain uses TRBV6-5 and TRBJ1-2; 10 bases line up with TRBD1. The CDR3 is made up of 12 amino acids. Germline V gene data show CDR1 as MNHEY and CDR2 as SVGAGI. The CDR3 sequence: CASRRQGAPFAF. The CDR3 nucleotides are TGTGCCAGCAGGCGACAGGGGGCACCCTTCGCCTTC.

V usage is TRBV6-6 and J usage is TRBJ1-6; TRBD1 is a possible D gene (5 bases). The V end lost 2 bases, the J end lost 7 bases, and 12 bases lay between the germline ends. CDR3 length: 15 residues. Germline V gene lookup returns CDR1 MNHNY and CDR2 SVGAGI (reference sequence). The CDR3 spells CASSYADTVNSPLHF. CDR3 DNA sequence: TGTGCCAGCAGTTACGCGGACACGGTCAATTCACCCCTCCACTTT.

The count of this clone is one. The chain has TRBV19 and TRBJ2-2; TRBD1 agrees at 11 bases. The CDR3 spans 17 residues. The junction had 8 bases not matched to a gene; V was cut back by 3 bases and J by 5 bases. Germline-derived CDR1 and CDR2 are LNHDA and SQIVND (reference sequence). The CDR3 DNA reads TGTGCCAGTAGTATCCGGACAGGGGGCGTGAGGACCGGGGAGCTGTTTTTT. Residues: CASSIRTGGVRTGELFF. Filled out from reference TRBV19 and TRBJ2-2, the complete variable domain reads DGGITQSPKYLFRKEGQNVTLSCEQNLNHDAMYWYRQDPGQGLRLIYYSQIVNDFQKGDIAEGYSVSREKKESFPLTVTSAQKNPTAFYLCASSIRTGGVRTGELFFGEGSRLTVL.

The rearrangement links TRBV5-6 to TRBJ2-2; weak D call: TRBD1 (6 bases). The length of the CDR3 is 16 residues. V was cut by 4 bases and J by 7 bases, with 20 bases left in between. Germline CDR1 reads SGHDT; CDR2 reads YYEEEE. The CDR3 loop reads CASSLLSYRVSGELFF. CDR3 DNA sequence: TGTGCCAGCAGCCTACTGTCTTACAGGGTGAGCGGGGAGCTGTTTTTT.

The J gene is TRBJ1-2, the V gene TRBV7-9; D is uncertain. Trimming pared 7 bases from V and 7 bases from J, leaving 13 bases between. Germline CDR1 and CDR2: SEHNR and FQNEAQ (reference sequence). The CDR3 consists of 12 residues. CDR3 in DNA: TGTGCCAGCAACCATGATCTGGGTGGCTACACCTTC. It is translated as CASNHDLGGYTF.

The rearrangement uses TRBV18 and TRBJ2-3, with 10 nucleotides matching TRBD2. The germline V gene has CDR1 KGHSH and CDR2 LQKENI. V shed 3 bases, J shed 3 bases, and the junction held 9 bases outside the gene matches. The CDR3 runs 17 residues. CDR3 sequence reads: CASSPPEAGGGTDTQYF. The CDR3 coding sequence is TGTGCCAGCTCACCCCCCGAAGCGGGGGGGGGTACAGATACGCAGTATTTT.

The V and J genes are TRBV6-5 and TRBJ1-4, with a weak D call TRBD1 (6 bases). V lost 0 bases and J 5 bases, leaving 10 bases between the germline ends. CDR1 is MNHEY, CDR2 SVGAGI, per germline. The CDR3 contains 15 residues. Here the CDR3 reads CASSYSGGPNEKLFF. CDR3 coding DNA: TGTGCCAGCAGTTACTCCGGGGGGCCGAATGAAAAACTGTTTTTT.

This chain joins TRBV7-2 and TRBJ2-1; unclear D gene. CDR1 and CDR2 (germline): SGHTA, FQGNSA. V lost 3 bases and J lost 5, with 8 bases in between. This CDR3 has 13 residues. In DNA, the CDR3 is TGTGCCAGCAGCTTCGAGCAGGACAATGAGCAGTTCTTC. Protein product: CASSFEQDNEQFF.

The J gene is TRBJ2-3, the V gene TRBV10-3; no clear D. The CDR3 length is 14 residues. The germline V and J ends were trimmed by 10 bases and 2 bases, with 16 bases remaining between them. The germline V gene has CDR1 ENHRY and CDR2 SYGVKD. CDR3 nucleotide sequence: TGTGCCAATTCCGGTGGCAGACCCACAGATACGCAGTATTTT. Its translation is CANSGGRPTDTQYF.

The chain uses TRBV6-7 and TRBJ1-2; D is unclear. TRBV6-7 is given ORF status, its function remaining uncertain. CDR3 length equals 11 residues. The V and J ends lost 7 bases and 6 bases respectively, with 9 bases between them. The CDR3 DNA sequence: TGTGCCAGCACCACAGTGGATGGCTACACCTTC. This encodes CASTTVDGYTF.